Listed here are 27 T cell receptor beta chains from one sample, sequenced in a study of T cells in women clearing cervical HPV infection. Clones were sequenced by immunoSEQ multiplex PCR, and TCRdb holds only the in-frame ones, with some missing. This sample's table reports about 40,000 clones. Input material: blood buffy coat. All receptors come from a woman aged 18-70 years with a cervical HPV16 infection that either progressed to CIN3+ or cleared (not recorded which).

Comments on this clone: Read coverage stops 3 residues before the CDR3 terminus; the germline J gene supplies the remainder. J is TRBJ2-3 and V is TRBV2, with 10 bases lining up with TRBD1. V shed 4 bases, J shed 1 base, and the junction held 2 bases outside the gene matches. CDR3 length: 15 residues. From germline, CDR1 is SNHLY and CDR2 FYNNEI. CDR3 DNA (partial): TGTGCCAGCAGTGCCGGGACAGGGGGCACAGATACG. It codes for CASSAGTGGTDT. The whole CDR3 region reads CASSAGTGGTDTQYF.

Points on this clone: The observed sequence ends 3 residues before the CDR3 terminus, with the missing tail filled in from the germline J gene. The chain has TRBV7-3 and TRBJ1-1, with D tentatively TRBD1 (6 bases). The V and J ends lost 5 bases and 4 bases respectively, with 17 bases between them. Germline CDR1 and CDR2: SGHTA and FQGTGA. This CDR3 is built from 15 residues. The sequenced CDR3 bases are TGTGCCAGCAGCGAACACAGGGTTATTGGCACTGAA. Protein sequence: CASSEHRVIGTE. The full CDR3 protein reads CASSEHRVIGTEAFF.

As concerns this clone: The read ends 3 residues shy of where the CDR3 ends; the end is completed using the germline J gene. V usage is TRBV12-3 or TRBV12-4 and J usage is TRBJ1-6, with 7 bases identical to TRBD1. Trimming removed 6 bases from V and 9 bases from J; junction bases left unmatched: 8. The CDR3 covers 14 residues. Partial CDR3 DNA: TGTGCCAGCAGCGCCAGGGGGTTGGGTTCACCC. It encodes CASSARGLGSP. The whole CDR3 is CASSARGLGSPLHF.

Comment on this clone: The sequenced fragment ends 3 residues before the CDR3 boundary, so the rest is inferred from the germline J gene. V and J are TRBV10-3 and TRBJ2-1; 7 bases agree with TRBD2. The CDR3 extends over 13 amino acids. Germline CDR1 reads ENHRY; CDR2 reads SYGVKD. V was pared by 11 bases and J by 6 bases, with 10 bases of the junction left unmatched. CDR3 DNA, as far as it was read: TGTGCCGGTGGGGGGGAGGCCCTCAATGAG. Encoded protein: CAGGGEALNE. In full, the CDR3 is CAGGGEALNEQFF.

About this clone itself: From the germline J gene comes the end of the CDR3, since the read stops 3 residues before it. The V and J genes are TRBV18 and TRBJ2-7, with D perhaps matching TRBD1 (6 bases). V lost 3 bases, J lost 6 bases, and 15 bases lay in between. This CDR3 has 14 residues. Per germline, CDR1 KGHSH and CDR2 LQKENI. The CDR3 reads CASSPKALGGEQYF. CDR3 bases read: TGTGCCAGCTCACCGAAGGCCCTAGGGGGCGAG.

Comment on this clone: The missing CDR3 end, 3 residues past where the read stops, is filled in from the germline J gene. The rearrangement uses TRBV11-3 and TRBJ2-7; TRBD2 matches at 12 bases. With V trimmed by 4 bases and J by 3 bases, 1 base remained unmatched. There are 14 residues in the CDR3. Germline V gives CDR1 SGHNT, CDR2 YENEEA. The CDR3 DNA, read in part, is TGTGCCAGCAGCTCTAGCGGGGGGGTCTACGAG. Translated: CASSSSGGVYE. The entire CDR3 protein reads CASSSSGGVYEQYF.

As regards this clone: The read halts 3 residues ahead of the CDR3 end, with the missing end drawn from the germline J gene. The chain employs TRBV2 and TRBJ2-7; TRBD1 matches at 11 bases. Germline CDR1 and CDR2: SNHLY and FYNNEI. V lost 3 bases, J lost 5 bases, and 9 bases stayed unmatched. The CDR3 contains 16 residues. CDR3 DNA (partial): TGTGCCAGCAGTGACCATAGGACAGGGGGCAGGGACGAG. Translated: CASSDHRTGGRDE. In full, the CDR3 reads CASSDHRTGGRDEQYF.

Note on this clone: The read terminates 3 residues ahead of where the CDR3 ends, so the germline J gene completes it. The genes are TRBV18 and TRBJ2-3; 13 nucleotides match TRBD2. V gave up 8 bases and J gave up 6 bases; unmatched junction bases: 8. Germline V lookup: CDR1 KGHSH, CDR2 LQKENI. The CDR3 extends over 15 amino acids. CDR3 bases read: TGTGCCAGCGCGCCGGGACTAGCGGGGAGGGATACG. It codes for CASAPGLAGRDT. The full CDR3 sequence reads CASAPGLAGRDTQYF.

On this clone itself: The missing CDR3 end, 3 residues past where the read stops, is filled in from the germline J gene. V usage is TRBV19 and J usage is TRBJ2-5; possibly TRBD1 for D (6 bases). Germline CDR1 and CDR2: LNHDA and SQIVND (reference sequence). V was pared by 5 bases and J by 5 bases, with 12 bases between. CDR3 length: 13 residues. CDR3 bases read: TGTGCCAGTAGTCAGGGGTCGGAGGAGACC. Protein product: CASSQGSEET. The entire CDR3 protein reads CASSQGSEETQYF.

Turning to this clone: The CDR3 end is not reached by the read, which stops 3 residues before it; the germline J gene fills it in. The rearrangement joins TRBV19 to TRBJ2-7; D might be TRBD1 (6 bases). This CDR3 comprises 15 residues. Trimming took off 3 bases at V and 2 bases at J, with 14 bases between the two ends. Per germline, CDR1 LNHDA and CDR2 SQIVND (reference sequence). The CDR3 region is CASSIKSTGTYEQYF. The covered CDR3 bases are TGTGCCAGTAGTATCAAGAGCACAGGGACCTACGAG. Using reference TRBV19 and TRBJ2-7 for the parts outside the CDR3, the full variable domain is DGGITQSPKYLFRKEGQNVTLSCEQNLNHDAMYWYRQDPGQGLRLIYYSQIVNDFQKGDIAEGYSVSREKKESFPLTVTSAQKNPTAFYLCASSIKSTGTYEQYFGPGTRLTVT.

With respect to this clone: The read terminates 3 residues ahead of where the CDR3 ends, so the germline J gene completes it. The chain joins TRBV12-3 or TRBV12-4 to TRBJ2-5; D not certain. The CDR3 is 12 amino acids. V was clipped by 6 bases and J by 1 base, with 6 bases between them. CDR3 DNA (partial): TGTGCCAGCAGGGGCAGCCAAGAGACC. This sequence encodes CASRGSQET. The full CDR3 reads CASRGSQETQYF.

Regarding this clone: The read is 3 residues too short to cover the CDR3 end, so that end is filled in from the germline J gene. V is TRBV19 and J is TRBJ2-3, with TRBD1 as a possible D gene (6 bases). This CDR3 has 14 residues. Germline CDR1 LNHDA, CDR2 SQIVND (reference sequence). Trimming cost V 4 bases and J 2 bases, with 10 bases left between them. Here the CDR3 reads CASSTGTYTDTQYF. CDR3 DNA, as far as it was read: TGTGCCAGTAGTACGGGGACATACACAGATACG.

In regard to this clone: The read ends 3 residues shy of where the CDR3 ends; the end is completed using the germline J gene. This chain connects TRBV5-4 to TRBJ1-3, with a possible D match to TRBD1 (5 bases). This CDR3 comprises 13 residues. From germline, CDR1 is SGHNT and CDR2 YYREEE (reference sequence). The V end was cut by 4 bases, the J end by 2 bases, with 7 bases between. This CDR3 is CASSKGAGNTIYF. CDR3 bases read: TGTGCCAGCAGCAAAGGGGCTGGAAACACC.

Notes on this clone: The CDR3 is cut off 3 residues early in the read; its end comes from the germline J gene. The chain employs TRBV29-1 and TRBJ2-2; 8 positions match TRBD1. The junction had 1 base not matched to a gene; V was cut back by 3 bases and J by 4 bases. Germline V gives CDR1 SQVTM, CDR2 ANQGSEA. The CDR3 consists of 13 residues. The covered CDR3 bases are TGCAGCGTTGATACAGGGGGCACCGGGGAG. Translated: CSVDTGGTGE. The entire CDR3 sequence reads CSVDTGGTGELFF.

Turning to this clone: The CDR3 extends 3 residues past the end of the read, so its final part is completed from the germline J gene. The chain carries TRBV28 and TRBJ2-2; no clear D gene. CDR3 length: 13 amino acids. The germline V gene encodes CDR1 MDHEN and CDR2 SYDVKM. V lost 5 bases and J lost 7, with 11 bases in between. This CDR3 is CASSRDMVGELFF. CDR3 bases read: TGTGCCAGCAGTCGTGACATGGTCGGGGAG.

Notes on this clone: Sequencing ends 3 residues short of the CDR3 end; the germline J gene provides the rest. The rearrangement joins TRBV28 to TRBJ1-4; D may be TRBD1 (5 bases). There are 14 residues in the CDR3. V was shortened by 3 bases and J by 8 bases, with 13 bases between the two germline ends. Germline V gene data show CDR1 as MDHEN and CDR2 as SYDVKM. CDR3 DNA, as far as it was read: TGTGCCAGCAGTTTGAGTTGGGGGGACGAAAAA. As protein: CASSLSWGDEK. The whole CDR3 region reads CASSLSWGDEKLFF.

In regard to this clone: The CDR3 end falls 3 residues outside the read, so it is completed with the germline J gene. The V call is TRBV2, the J call TRBJ2-5; TRBD2 agrees at 7 bases. V gave up 0 bases and J gave up 5 bases; unmatched junction bases: 9. From germline, CDR1 is SNHLY and CDR2 FYNNEI. The CDR3 is 16 amino acids. The CDR3 protein is CASSEAGGGFWETQYF. Incomplete CDR3 DNA: TGTGCCAGCAGTGAAGCTGGGGGGGGATTTTGGGAGACC.

CDR3 residues: CSAQPDISNYGYTF. The CDR3 DNA, read in part, is TGCAGTGCCCAACCGGACATCTCTAACTATGGC. The chain has TRBV20-1 and TRBJ1-2; tentatively, D is TRBD1 (5 bases). The CDR3 end is not reached by the read, which stops 3 residues before it; the germline J gene fills it in. This CDR3 is built from 14 residues. Per germline, CDR1 DFQATT and CDR2 SNEGSKA (reference sequence). V was pared by 6 bases and J by 0 bases, with 14 bases between.

Concerning this clone itself: The read is 3 residues too short to cover the CDR3 end, so that end is filled in from the germline J gene. This sequence joins TRBV12-3 or TRBV12-4 and TRBJ1-5, with D hard to call. There are 16 residues in the CDR3. V was shortened by 6 bases and J by 0 bases, with 15 bases between the two germline ends. The CDR3 bases that were read are TGTGCCAGCAGCCCCGTTAAGACACTTAGCAATCAGCCC. This codes for CASSPVKTLSNQP. The CDR3, in full, reads CASSPVKTLSNQPQHF.

Worth noting for this clone: The CDR3 end is not reached by the read, which stops 3 residues before it; the germline J gene fills it in. This chain links TRBV3-1 (or the pseudogene TRBV3-2) with TRBJ2-6; D remains ambiguous. The germline gives CDR1 LGHDT, CDR2 YNNKEL (reference sequence). This CDR3 spans 14 amino acids. Trimming took off 4 bases at V and 5 bases at J, with 9 bases between the two ends. The CDR3 region is CASSPSPRANVLTF. The DNA read from the CDR3 is TGTGCCAGCAGCCCCTCCCCTAGGGCCAACGTC.

To note about this clone: The sequence runs out 3 residues before the end of the CDR3; the remainder is reconstructed from the germline J gene. This sequence joins TRBV19 and TRBJ1-2, with 11 bases aligning to TRBD1. Germline CDR1 reads LNHDA; CDR2 reads SQIVND (reference sequence). The CDR3 is made up of 14 amino acids. The ends lost 5 bases at V and 2 bases at J; junction bases unmatched: 1. CDR3 protein: CASSRTGGNYGYTF. The covered CDR3 bases are TGTGCCAGTAGTCGGACAGGGGGCAACTATGGC. Full variable domain (remainder filled in from reference TRBV19 and TRBJ1-2): DGGITQSPKYLFRKEGQNVTLSCEQNLNHDAMYWYRQDPGQGLRLIYYSQIVNDFQKGDIAEGYSVSREKKESFPLTVTSAQKNPTAFYLCASSRTGGNYGYTFGSGTRLTVV.

Comments on this clone: Read data end 3 residues before the CDR3 end; the end is taken from the germline J gene. V gene TRBV4-2 combines with J gene TRBJ2-7, with D perhaps matching TRBD2 (5 bases). V lost 1 base, J lost 0 bases, and 10 bases lay in between. This CDR3 is 15 amino acids long. In germline, CDR1 is LGHNA, CDR2 YNFKEQ. The chain's CDR3 is CASSQGTGDSYEQYF. The sequenced part of the CDR3 DNA is TGTGCCAGCAGCCAAGGGACCGGGGACTCCTACGAG.

To note about this clone: The CDR3 end falls 3 residues outside the read, so it is completed with the germline J gene. The chain combines TRBV14 with TRBJ2-5; maybe TRBD2 (5 bases). Germline CDR1 and CDR2: SGHDN and FVKESK. The CDR3 consists of 16 residues. The ends were cut back, 1 base at V and 5 bases at J, with 17 bases in the middle. The CDR3 is CASSQVPQRTAETQYF. The DNA read from the CDR3 is TGTGCCAGCAGCCAAGTACCTCAGCGGACCGCGGAGACC.

Concerning this clone itself: The CDR3 end falls 3 residues outside the read, so it is completed with the germline J gene. The chain couples TRBV2 to TRBJ2-4; 10 bases align to TRBD2. This CDR3 has 17 residues. CDR1 is SNHLY and CDR2 is FYNNEI in the germline V gene. With V trimmed by 2 bases and J by 7 bases, 11 bases remained unmatched. The sequenced part of the CDR3 DNA is TGTGCCAGCAGTGAACCACCAAAGCGGGGGGGCTGGAACATT. As protein: CASSEPPKRGGWNI. The full CDR3 is CASSEPPKRGGWNIQYF.

As to this clone: Read coverage stops 3 residues before the CDR3 terminus; the germline J gene supplies the remainder. The chain is built from TRBV5-1 and TRBJ2-2, with 9 bases that match TRBD1. The CDR3 extends over 20 amino acids. CDR1 and CDR2 from the germline V gene are SGHRS and YFSETQ. V dropped 0 bases and J dropped 5; count of bases not matched to a gene: 17. The CDR3 DNA, read in part, is TGCGCCAGCAGCTTGGACACTTCGCGGGGAACAGGGGGCGCGACCGGGGAG. It is translated as CASSLDTSRGTGGATGE. Given in full, the CDR3 is CASSLDTSRGTGGATGELFF.

Comment on this clone: The CDR3 goes on 3 residues after the read ends, and that part is filled in from the germline J gene. The chain carries TRBV20-1 and TRBJ1-4; D uncertain. CDR1 and CDR2 (germline): DFQATT, SNEGSKA (reference sequence). The CDR3 totals 12 residues. V lost 0 bases to trimming and J lost 8 bases, with 7 bases between them. The chain's CDR3 is CSARDPGEKLFF. The covered CDR3 bases are TGCAGTGCTAGAGATCCCGGGGAAAAA.

Notes on this clone: The read halts 3 residues ahead of the CDR3 end, with the missing end drawn from the germline J gene. The V call is TRBV5-6, the J call TRBJ2-7; no clear D. The CDR3 consists of 15 residues. The germline CDR1 and CDR2 sequences are SGHDT and YYEEEE. Trimming stripped 0 bases from V and 6 bases from J, with 16 bases between. The CDR3 spells CASSLVGARLGEQYF. The sequenced part of the CDR3 DNA is TGTGCCAGCAGCTTGGTTGGAGCCCGGCTAGGCGAG.